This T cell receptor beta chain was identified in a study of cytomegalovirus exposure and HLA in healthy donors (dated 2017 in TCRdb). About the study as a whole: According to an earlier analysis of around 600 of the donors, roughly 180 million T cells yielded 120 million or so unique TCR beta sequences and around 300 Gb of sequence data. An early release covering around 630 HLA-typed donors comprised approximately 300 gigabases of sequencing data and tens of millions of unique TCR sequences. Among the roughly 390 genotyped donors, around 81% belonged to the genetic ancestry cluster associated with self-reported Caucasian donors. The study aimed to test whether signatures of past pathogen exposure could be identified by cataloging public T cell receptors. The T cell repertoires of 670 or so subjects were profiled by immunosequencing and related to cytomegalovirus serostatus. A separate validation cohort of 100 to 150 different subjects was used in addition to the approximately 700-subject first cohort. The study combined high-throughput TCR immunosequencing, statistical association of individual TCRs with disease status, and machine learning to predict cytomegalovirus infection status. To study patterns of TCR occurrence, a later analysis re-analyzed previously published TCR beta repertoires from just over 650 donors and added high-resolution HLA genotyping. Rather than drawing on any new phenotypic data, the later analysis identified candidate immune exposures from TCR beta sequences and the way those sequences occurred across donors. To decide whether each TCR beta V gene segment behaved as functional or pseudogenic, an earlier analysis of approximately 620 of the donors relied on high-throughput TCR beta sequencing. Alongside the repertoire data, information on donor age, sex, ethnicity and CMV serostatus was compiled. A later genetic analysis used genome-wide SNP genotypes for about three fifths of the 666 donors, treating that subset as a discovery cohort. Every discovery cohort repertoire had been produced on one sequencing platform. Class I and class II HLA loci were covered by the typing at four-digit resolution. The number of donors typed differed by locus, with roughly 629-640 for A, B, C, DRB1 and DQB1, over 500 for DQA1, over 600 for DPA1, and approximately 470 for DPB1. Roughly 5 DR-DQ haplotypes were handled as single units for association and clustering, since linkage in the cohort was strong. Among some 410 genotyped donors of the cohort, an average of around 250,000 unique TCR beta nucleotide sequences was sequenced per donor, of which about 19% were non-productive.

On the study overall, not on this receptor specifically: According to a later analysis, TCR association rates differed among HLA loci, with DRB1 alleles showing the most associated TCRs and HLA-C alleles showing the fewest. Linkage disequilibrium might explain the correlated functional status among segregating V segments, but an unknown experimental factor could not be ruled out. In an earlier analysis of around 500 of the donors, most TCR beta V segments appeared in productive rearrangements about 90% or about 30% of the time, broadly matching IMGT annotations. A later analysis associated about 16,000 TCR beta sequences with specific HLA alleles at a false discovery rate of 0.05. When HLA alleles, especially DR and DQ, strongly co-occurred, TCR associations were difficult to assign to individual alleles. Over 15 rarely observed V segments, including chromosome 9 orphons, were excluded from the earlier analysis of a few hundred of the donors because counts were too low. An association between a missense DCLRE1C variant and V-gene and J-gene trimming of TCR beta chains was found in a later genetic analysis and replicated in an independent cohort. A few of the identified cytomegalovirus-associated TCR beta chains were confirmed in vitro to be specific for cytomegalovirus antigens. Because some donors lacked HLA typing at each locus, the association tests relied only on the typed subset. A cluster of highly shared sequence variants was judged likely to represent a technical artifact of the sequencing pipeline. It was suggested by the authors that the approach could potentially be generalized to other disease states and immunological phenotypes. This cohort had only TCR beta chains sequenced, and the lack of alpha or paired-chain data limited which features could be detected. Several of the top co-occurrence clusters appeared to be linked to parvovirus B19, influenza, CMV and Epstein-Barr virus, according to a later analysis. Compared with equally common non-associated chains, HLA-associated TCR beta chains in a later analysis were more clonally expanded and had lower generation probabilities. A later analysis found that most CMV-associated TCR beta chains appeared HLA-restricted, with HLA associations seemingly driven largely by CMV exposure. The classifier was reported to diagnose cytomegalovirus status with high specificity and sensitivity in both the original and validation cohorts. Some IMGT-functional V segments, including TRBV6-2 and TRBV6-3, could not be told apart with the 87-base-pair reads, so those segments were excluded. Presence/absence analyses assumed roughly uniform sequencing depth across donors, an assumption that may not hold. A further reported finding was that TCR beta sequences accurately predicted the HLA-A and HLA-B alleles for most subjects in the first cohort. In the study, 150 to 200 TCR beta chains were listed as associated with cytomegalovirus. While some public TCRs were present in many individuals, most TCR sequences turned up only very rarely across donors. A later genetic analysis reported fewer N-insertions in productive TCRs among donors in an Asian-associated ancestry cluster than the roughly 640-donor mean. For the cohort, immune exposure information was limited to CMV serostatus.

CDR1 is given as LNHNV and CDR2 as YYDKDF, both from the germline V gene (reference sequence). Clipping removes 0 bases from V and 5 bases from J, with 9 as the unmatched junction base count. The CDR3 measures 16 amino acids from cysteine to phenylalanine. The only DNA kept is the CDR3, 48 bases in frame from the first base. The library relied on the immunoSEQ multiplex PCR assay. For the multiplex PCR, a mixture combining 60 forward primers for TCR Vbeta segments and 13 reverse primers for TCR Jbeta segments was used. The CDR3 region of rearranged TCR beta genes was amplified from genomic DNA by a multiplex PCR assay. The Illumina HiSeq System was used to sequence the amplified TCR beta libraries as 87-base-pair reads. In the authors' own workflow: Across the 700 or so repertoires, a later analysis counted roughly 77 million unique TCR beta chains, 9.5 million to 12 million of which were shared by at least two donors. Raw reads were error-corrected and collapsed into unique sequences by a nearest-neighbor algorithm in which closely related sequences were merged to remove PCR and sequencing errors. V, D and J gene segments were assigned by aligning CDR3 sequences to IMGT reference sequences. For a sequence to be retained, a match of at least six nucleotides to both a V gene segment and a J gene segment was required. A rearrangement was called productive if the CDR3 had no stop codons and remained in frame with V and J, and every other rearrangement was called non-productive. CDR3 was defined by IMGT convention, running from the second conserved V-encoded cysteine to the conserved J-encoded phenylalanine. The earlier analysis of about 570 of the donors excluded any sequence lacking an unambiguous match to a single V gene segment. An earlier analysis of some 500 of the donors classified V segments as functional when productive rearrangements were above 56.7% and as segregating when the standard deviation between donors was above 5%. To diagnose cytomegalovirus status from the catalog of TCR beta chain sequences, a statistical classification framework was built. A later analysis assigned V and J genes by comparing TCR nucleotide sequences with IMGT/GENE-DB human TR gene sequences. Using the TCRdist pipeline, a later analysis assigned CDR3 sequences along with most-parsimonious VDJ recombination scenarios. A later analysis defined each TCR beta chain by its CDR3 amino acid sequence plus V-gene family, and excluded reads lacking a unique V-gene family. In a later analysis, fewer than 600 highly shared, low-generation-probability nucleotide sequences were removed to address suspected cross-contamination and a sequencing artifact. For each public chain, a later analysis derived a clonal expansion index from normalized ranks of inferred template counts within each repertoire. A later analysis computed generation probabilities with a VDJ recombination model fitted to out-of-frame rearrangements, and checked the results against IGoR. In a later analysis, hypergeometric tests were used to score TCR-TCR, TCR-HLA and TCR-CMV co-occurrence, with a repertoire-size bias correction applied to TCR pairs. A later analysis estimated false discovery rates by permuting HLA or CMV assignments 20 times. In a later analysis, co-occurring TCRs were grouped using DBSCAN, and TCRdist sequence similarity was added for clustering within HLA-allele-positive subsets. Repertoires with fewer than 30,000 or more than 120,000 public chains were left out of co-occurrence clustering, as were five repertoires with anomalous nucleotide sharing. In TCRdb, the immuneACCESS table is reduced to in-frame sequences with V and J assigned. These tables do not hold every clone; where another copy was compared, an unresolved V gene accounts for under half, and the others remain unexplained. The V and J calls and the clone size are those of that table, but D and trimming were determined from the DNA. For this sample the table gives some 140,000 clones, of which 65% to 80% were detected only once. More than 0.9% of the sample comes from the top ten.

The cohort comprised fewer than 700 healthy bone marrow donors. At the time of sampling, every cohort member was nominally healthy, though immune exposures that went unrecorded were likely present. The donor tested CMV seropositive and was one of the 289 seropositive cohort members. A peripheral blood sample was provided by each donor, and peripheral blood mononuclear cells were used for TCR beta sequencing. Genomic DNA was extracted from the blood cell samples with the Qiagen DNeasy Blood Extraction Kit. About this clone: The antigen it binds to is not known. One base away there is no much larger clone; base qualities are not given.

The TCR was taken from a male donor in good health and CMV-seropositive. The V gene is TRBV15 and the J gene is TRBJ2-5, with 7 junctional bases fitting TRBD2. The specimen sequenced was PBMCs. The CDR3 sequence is CATSRDGGREGETQYF. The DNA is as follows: TGTGCCACCAGCAGAGATGGCGGCAGGGAGGGGGAGACCCAGTACTTC. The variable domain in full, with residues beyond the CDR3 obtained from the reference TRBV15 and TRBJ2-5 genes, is DAMVIQNPRYQVTQFGKPVTLSCSQTLNHNVMYWYQQKSSQAPKLLFHYYDKDFNNEADTPDNFQSRRPNTSFCFLDIRSPGLGDTAMYLCATSRDGGREGETQYFGPGTRLLVL.